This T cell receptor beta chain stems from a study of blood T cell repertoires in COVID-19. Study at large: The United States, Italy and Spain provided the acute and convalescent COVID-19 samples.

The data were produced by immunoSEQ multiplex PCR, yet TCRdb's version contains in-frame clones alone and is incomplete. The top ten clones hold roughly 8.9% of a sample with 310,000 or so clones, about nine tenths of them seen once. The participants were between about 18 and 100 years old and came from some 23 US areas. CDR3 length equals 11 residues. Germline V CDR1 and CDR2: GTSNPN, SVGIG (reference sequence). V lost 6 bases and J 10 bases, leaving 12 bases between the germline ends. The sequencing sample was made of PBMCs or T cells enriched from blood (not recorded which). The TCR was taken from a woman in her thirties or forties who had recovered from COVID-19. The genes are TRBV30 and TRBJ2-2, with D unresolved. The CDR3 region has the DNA TGTGCCTGCCGACTCCCTCCGGAGCTGTTTTTT. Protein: CACRLPPELFF.